This TCR beta chain was recovered during a study of beta chain features in type 1 diabetes. Findings and caveats of the study: The naive, central memory and Treg TCRB repertoires of patients appeared to be more similar to one another than those of healthy donors. For TCRB rearrangement, an influence of HLA type remained unresolved here. Shorter TCRB CDR3s, moderately but significantly so, were found in Type 1 diabetes patients in all four CD4+ subsets.

The germline V and J ends were trimmed by 6 bases and 0 bases, with 8 bases remaining between them. CDR1 MNHEY and CDR2 SVGAGI come from the germline V gene. The CDR3 totals 13 residues. The isolated RNA, all of it, was reverse transcribed, so expressed TCRB transcripts were what got sequenced. Some 3.6 million reads on average were seen across naive, central memory and regulatory T cell samples. The repertoire was sequenced with immunoSEQ multiplex PCR; TCRdb's copy has only in-frame clones and lacks some. The sample has hundreds of thousands of clones; about an eighth are singletons. About this clone itself: The antigen is undetermined.

By way of CD45RO/CCR7/CD25/CD127/CD95/CD27, the CD4+ regulatory, stem cell-like memory, central memory and naive cells were sorted. The clonotype originates from a young man with type 1 diabetes. Sequenced: naive CD4+ T cells from blood. The chain carries TRBV6-5 and TRBJ1-1; D is uncertain. As DNA, the CDR3 is TGTGCCAGCAGCTGGGATGTGAACACTGAAGCTTTCTTT. Residues: CASSWDVNTEAFF.